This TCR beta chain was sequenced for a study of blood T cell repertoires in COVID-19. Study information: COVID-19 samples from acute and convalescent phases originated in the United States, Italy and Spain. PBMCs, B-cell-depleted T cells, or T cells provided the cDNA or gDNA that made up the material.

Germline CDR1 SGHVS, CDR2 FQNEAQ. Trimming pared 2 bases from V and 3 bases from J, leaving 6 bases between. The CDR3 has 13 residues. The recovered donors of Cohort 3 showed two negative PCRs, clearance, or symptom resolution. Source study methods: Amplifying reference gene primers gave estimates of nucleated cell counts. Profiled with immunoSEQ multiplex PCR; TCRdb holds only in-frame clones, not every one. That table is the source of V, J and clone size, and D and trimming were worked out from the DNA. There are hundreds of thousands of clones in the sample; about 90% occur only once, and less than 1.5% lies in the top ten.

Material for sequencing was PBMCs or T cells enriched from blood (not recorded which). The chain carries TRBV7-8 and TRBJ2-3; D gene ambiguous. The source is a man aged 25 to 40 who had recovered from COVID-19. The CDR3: CASSLPTTDTQYF. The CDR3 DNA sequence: TGTGCCAGCAGCTTACCCACAACAGATACGCAGTATTTT.